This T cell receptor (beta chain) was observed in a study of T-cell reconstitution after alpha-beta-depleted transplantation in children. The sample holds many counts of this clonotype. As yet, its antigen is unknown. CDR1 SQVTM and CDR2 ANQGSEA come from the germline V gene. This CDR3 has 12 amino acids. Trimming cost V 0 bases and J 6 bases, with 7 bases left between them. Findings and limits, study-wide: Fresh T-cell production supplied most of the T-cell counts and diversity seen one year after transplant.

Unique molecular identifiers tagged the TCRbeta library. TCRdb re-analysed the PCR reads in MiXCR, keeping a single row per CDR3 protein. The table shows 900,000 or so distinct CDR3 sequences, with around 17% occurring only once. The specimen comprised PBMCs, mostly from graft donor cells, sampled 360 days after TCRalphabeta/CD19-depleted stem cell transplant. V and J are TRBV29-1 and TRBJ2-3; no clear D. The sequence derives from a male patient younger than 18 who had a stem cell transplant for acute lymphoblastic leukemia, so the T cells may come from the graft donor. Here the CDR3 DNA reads TGCAGCGTTGAAGAGTCTGTTGATACGCAGTATTTT. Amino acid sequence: CSVEESVDTQYF.